The subject of this entry is one TCR beta chain. The sample is drawn from a study of blood T cell repertoires in COVID-19. Looking at the study overall: Some COVID-19 samples were acute and others convalescent; all came from the United States, Italy and Spain. From T cells, B-cell-depleted T cells, or PBMCs came the material, which was cDNA or gDNA.

The CDR3 extends over 17 amino acids. The trim removed 3 bases at V and 4 bases at J, leaving 9 bases unmatched. CDR1 is LGHNA and CDR2 is YNFKEQ in the germline V gene. Per the original methods: Cell counts per sample came from amplifying reference gene primers. Repertoires were generated with immunoSEQ multiplex PCR, while TCRdb's copy carries only in-frame clones and drops some. The D gene and trimming were derived from the DNA, and the V and J assignments and clone size from that table. The profile shows around 250,000 clones, about nine tenths of them singletons. The TCR comes from a woman aged 40 to 49 who had recovered from COVID-19. What was sequenced was peripheral blood. This chain connects TRBV4-2 to TRBJ1-4; 9 nucleotides align to TRBD1. The CDR3 sequence: CASSHGSWGQGNEKLFF. CDR3 in DNA: TGTGCCAGCAGCCACGGCTCTTGGGGACAGGGTAATGAAAAACTGTTTTTT.